These 15 T cell receptor beta chains came from one sample sequenced in a study of blood T cells in healthy people across ages. A sample-barcoded 5' primer and a J-beta primer mix were used in a second PCR of roughly 7 to 11 cycles. Via MiXCR, TCRdb re-called the 5' RACE reads, giving one row per CDR3 protein. Among around 1,000,000 distinct CDR3 sequences listed, less than 25% were seen once. This sample was also put to use in a study of T cells of mothers and their children.

The sample taken for sequencing was blood. The source of these receptors is a girl aged 2-9 years in good health.

This clonotype was seen a handful of times. The rearrangement links TRBV12-3 or TRBV12-4 to TRBJ1-2, with 9 positions matching TRBD1. The ends lost 6 bases at V and 8 bases at J; junction bases unmatched: 10. The CDR3 is 14 residues long. The CDR3 DNA follows: TGTGCCAGCAGCTCCCTGGGACAGGGAGACGGCTACACCTTC. Protein product: CASSSLGQGDGYTF.

This clonotype was seen many times. The CDR3 protein is CASSQLLAEVGNEQFF. The CDR3 DNA sequence: TGCGCCAGCAGCCAACTACTAGCGGAAGTTGGAAATGAGCAGTTCTTC. The rearrangement links TRBV4-1 to TRBJ2-1, with TRBD2 matching 8 bases. The CDR3 totals 16 residues. The J segment lost 7 bases and the V segment lost 2 bases, leaving 10 bases of the junction unmatched. CDR1 is MGHRA, CDR2 YSYEKL, per germline.

This clonotype has more than one count but fewer than ten. CDR3 nucleotides: TGTGCCAGCAGCCCCTTAGCGGGAGGAGTCGGGGATACGCAGTATTTT. The encoded protein is CASSPLAGGVGDTQYF. The chain is built from TRBV12-3 or TRBV12-4 and TRBJ2-3; 10 bases are a match to TRBD2. This CDR3 region has 16 residues. The V and J ends lost 6 bases and 6 bases, in that order; junction bases with no gene match: 12.

This sequence joins TRBV6-5 and TRBJ2-1; TRBD1 agrees at 8 bases. V dropped 8 bases and J dropped 10; count of bases not matched to a gene: 4. The CDR3 is 11 residues long. The germline V gene has CDR1 MNHEY and CDR2 SVGAGI. CDR3 DNA sequence: TGTGCCAGCGGGAGACAGGGGGAGCAGTTCTTC. It translates to CASGRQGEQFF.

The gene calls are TRBV9 and TRBJ2-5; D might be TRBD2 (5 bases). V shed 1 base and J shed 5 bases, with 15 bases lying between them. The CDR3 length is 15 residues. Germline assignment: CDR1 SGDLS and CDR2 YYNGEE. CDR3: CASSVLGAVRETQYF. CDR3 nucleotides: TGTGCCAGCAGCGTACTCGGAGCGGTAAGGGAGACCCAGTACTTC.

The chain joins TRBV6-6 to TRBJ2-1, with 7 bases that match TRBD1. The CDR3 runs to 11 residues. V lost 11 bases to trimming and J lost 10 bases; unmatched junction nucleotides: 8. CDR1 and CDR2 from the germline V gene are MNHNY and SVGAGI (reference sequence). As DNA, the CDR3 is TGTGCCGGCGGACAGGCTCACGAGCAGTTCTTC. This sequence encodes CAGGQAHEQFF.

This chain links TRBV12-3 or TRBV12-4 with TRBJ2-1; 11 nucleotides line up with TRBD2. The CDR3 length is 16 residues. Unmatched junction bases numbered 5, after V lost 3 bases and J lost 4 bases. CDR3 sequence reads: CASSFSGTSGYNEQFF. The CDR3 DNA reads as TGTGCCAGCAGTTTTTCCGGGACTAGCGGTTACAATGAGCAGTTCTTC.

There are a few counts of this clonotype. V and J are TRBV20-1 and TRBJ2-5; D assignment may be TRBD1 or TRBD2 (5 bases each). With 0 bases removed from V and 0 bases from J, the gap between germline ends came to 11 bases. CDR3 size: 15 residues. The germline V gene encodes CDR1 DFQATT and CDR2 SNEGSKA (reference sequence). CDR3 DNA: TGCAGTGCTAGAGATGAAGGGGAGTACCAAGAGACCCAGTACTTC. Amino acid sequence: CSARDEGEYQETQYF.

This clonotype has only a few counts. The genes are TRBV7-2 and TRBJ2-1, with TRBD2 matching 7 bases. Trimming at V came to 2 bases and at J to 4 bases, leaving 5 bases not matched to a gene. The CDR3 is 15 residues long. Germline V gives CDR1 SGHTA, CDR2 FQGNSA. DNA of the CDR3: TGTGCCAGCAGCTTAATGGGGGGGGAATACAATGAGCAGTTCTTC. Translated: CASSLMGGEYNEQFF.

For the CDR3, the DNA is TGTGCCAGCAGCTCACGAACAGGGGGCGCGGGAGAGCAGTACTTC. This translates into CASSSRTGGAGEQYF. The V call is TRBV7-9, the J call TRBJ2-7, with 9 bases that match TRBD1. This CDR3 has 15 residues. The junction had 11 bases not matched to a gene; V was cut back by 4 bases and J by 7 bases. From germline, CDR1 is SEHNR and CDR2 FQNEAQ (reference sequence).

This chain joins TRBV10-2 and TRBJ1-5; no firm D call. From germline, CDR1 is WSHSY and CDR2 SAAADI. V lost 8 bases and J 3 bases, leaving 11 bases between the germline ends. CDR3 length: 13 residues. This CDR3 is CASSQTHNQPQHF. The CDR3 DNA sequence: TGCGCCAGCTCTCAAACCCACAATCAGCCCCAGCATTTT.

The chain uses TRBV5-1 and TRBJ2-3; no definite D call. Trimming took off 7 bases at V and 6 bases at J, with 12 bases between the two ends. Per the germline V gene, CDR1 is SGHRS and CDR2 is YFSETQ. The CDR3 runs to 12 residues. This CDR3 is CASQDIGDTQYF. CDR3 coding DNA: TGCGCCAGCCAGGATATCGGCGATACGCAGTATTTT.

J is TRBJ2-7 and V is TRBV9; the D gene is possibly TRBD2 (6 bases). The V gene's germline CDR1 is SGDLS and CDR2 YYNGEE. Trimming left V 0 bases short and J 6 bases short, with 13 bases between. The CDR3 loop spans 14 amino acids. CDR3 DNA: TGTGCCAGCAGCGTAGAGGGGCTCGGGGGCGAGCAGTACTTC. This codes for CASSVEGLGGEQYF.

The sample holds a few counts of this clonotype. The chain employs TRBV6-1 and TRBJ2-7; no firm D call. The germline gives CDR1 MNHNS, CDR2 SASEGT. CDR3 length: 14 residues. Trimming cost V 5 bases and J 4 bases, with 15 bases left between them. This CDR3 reads CASSPPPSFYEQYF. The CDR3 region has the DNA TGTGCCAGCAGTCCCCCACCGAGCTTTTACGAGCAGTACTTC.

This clonotype was seen a few times. The V and J genes are TRBV28 and TRBJ1-4; D uncertain. Germline V gene data show CDR1 as MDHEN and CDR2 as SYDVKM. The CDR3 is made up of 13 amino acids. Deletions cut 1 base from V and 7 bases from J, with 7 bases between. The CDR3 is CASSLSRAEKLFF. In DNA form, the CDR3 reads TGTGCCAGCAGTTTATCACGCGCTGAAAAACTGTTTTTT.